Below, one TCR beta chain is given with its context. The record originates from a study of cytomegalovirus exposure and HLA in healthy donors. This CDR3 comprises 14 residues. Germline values: CDR1 SGHRS, CDR2 YFSETQ. V was pared by 4 bases and J by 5 bases, with 6 bases of the junction left unmatched. Primers included in the PCR were 60 Vbeta and 13 Jbeta primers. The data were produced by immunoSEQ multiplex PCR, yet TCRdb's version contains in-frame clones alone and is incomplete. The repertoire consists of over 150,000 clones, with 68% occurring once and the leading ten covering approximately 1.5%.

Sequences were obtained from PBMCs. The chain couples TRBV5-1 to TRBJ2-7, with 10 bases identical to TRBD1. The sequence derives from a man in his fifties in good health and CMV-seronegative. The CDR3 coding sequence is TGCGCCAGCAGCATAAGACAGGGGGCAAACGAGCAGTACTTC. Encoded protein: CASSIRQGANEQYF.